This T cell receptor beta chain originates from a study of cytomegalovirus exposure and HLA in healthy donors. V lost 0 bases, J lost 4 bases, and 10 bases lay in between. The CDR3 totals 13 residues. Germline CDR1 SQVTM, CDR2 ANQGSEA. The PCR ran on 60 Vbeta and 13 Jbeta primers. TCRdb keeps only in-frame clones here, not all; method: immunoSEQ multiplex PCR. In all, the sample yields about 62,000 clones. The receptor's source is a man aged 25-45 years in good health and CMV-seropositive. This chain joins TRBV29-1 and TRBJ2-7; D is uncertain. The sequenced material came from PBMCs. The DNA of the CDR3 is TGCAGCGTTGAAGATGGCCAAGTATACGAGCAGTACTTC. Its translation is CSVEDGQVYEQYF.